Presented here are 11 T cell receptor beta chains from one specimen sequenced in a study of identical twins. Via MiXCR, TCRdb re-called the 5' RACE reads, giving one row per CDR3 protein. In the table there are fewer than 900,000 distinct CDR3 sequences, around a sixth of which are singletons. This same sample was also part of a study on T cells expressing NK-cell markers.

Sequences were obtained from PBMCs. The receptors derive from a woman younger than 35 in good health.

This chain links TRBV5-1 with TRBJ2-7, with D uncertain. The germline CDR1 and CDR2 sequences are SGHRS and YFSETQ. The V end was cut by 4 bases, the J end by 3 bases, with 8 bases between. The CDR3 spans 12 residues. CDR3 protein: CASSRLDYEQYF. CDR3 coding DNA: TGCGCCAGCAGCCGTCTAGACTACGAGCAGTACTTC.

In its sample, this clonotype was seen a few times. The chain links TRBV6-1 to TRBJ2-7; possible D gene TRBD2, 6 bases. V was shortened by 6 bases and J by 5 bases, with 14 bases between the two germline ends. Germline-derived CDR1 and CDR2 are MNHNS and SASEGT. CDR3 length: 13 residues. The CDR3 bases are TGTGCCAGCAGCCCGATCGCGGGGCACGAGCAGTACTTC. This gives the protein CASSPIAGHEQYF.

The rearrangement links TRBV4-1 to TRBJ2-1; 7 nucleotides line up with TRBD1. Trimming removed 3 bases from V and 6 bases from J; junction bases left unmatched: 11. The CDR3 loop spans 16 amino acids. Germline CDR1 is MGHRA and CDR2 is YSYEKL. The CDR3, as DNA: TGCGCCAGCAGCCATATAAAGGGGGCCAGTGGCAATGAGCAGTTCTTC. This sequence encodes CASSHIKGASGNEQFF.

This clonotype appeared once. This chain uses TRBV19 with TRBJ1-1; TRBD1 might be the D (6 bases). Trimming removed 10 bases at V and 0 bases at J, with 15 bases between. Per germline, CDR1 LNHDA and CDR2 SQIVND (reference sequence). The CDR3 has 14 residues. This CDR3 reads CATRGGPLNTEAFF. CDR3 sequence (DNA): TGTGCCACTCGAGGGGGACCCTTGAACACTGAAGCTTTCTTT.

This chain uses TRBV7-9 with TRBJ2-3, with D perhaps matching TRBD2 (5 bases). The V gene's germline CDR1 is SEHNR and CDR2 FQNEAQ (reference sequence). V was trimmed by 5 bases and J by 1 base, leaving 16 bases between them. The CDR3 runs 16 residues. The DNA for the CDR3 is TGTGCCAGCAGCCCCACCGGCGGGCGTGGCACAGATACGCAGTATTTT. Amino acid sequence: CASSPTGGRGTDTQYF.

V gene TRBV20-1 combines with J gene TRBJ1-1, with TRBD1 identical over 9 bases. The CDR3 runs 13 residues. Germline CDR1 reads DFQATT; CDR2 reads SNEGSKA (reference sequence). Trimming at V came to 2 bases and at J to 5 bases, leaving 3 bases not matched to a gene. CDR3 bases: TGCAGTGCTAGACGGACAGGGGTGACTGAAGCTTTCTTT. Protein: CSARRTGVTEAFF.

The CDR3 region has the DNA TGTGCCAGCACCCGACCGGAGACGAACACTGAAGCTTTCTTT. As protein: CASTRPETNTEAFF. The rearrangement joins TRBV11-1 to TRBJ1-1; D unresolved. Germline V lookup: CDR1 SGHAT, CDR2 FQDESV (reference sequence). The CDR3 consists of 14 residues. V was pared by 7 bases and J by 1 base, with 13 bases between.

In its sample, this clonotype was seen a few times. CDR3 in DNA: TGTGCCAGCAGCTGGCCTGGAGGCAATGAGCAGTTCTTC. This translates into CASSWPGGNEQFF. This chain uses TRBV7-9 with TRBJ2-1, with D tentatively TRBD2 (5 bases). The V end was cut by 4 bases, the J end by 6 bases, with 10 bases between. From germline, CDR1 is SEHNR and CDR2 FQNEAQ (reference sequence). The CDR3 sequence is 13 residues long. The entire variable domain, with the rest obtained from reference TRBV7-9 and TRBJ2-1, is as follows: DTGVSQNPRHKITKRGQNVTFRCDPISEHNRLYWYRQTLGQGPEFLTYFQNEAQLEKSRLLSDRFSAERPKGSFSTLEIQRTEQGDSAMYLCASSWPGGNEQFFGPGTRLTVL.

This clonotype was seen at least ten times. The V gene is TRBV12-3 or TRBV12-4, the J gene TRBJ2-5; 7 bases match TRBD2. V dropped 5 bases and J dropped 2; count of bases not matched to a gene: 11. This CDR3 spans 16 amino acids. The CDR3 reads CASSPAGKGPQETQYF. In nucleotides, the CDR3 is TGTGCCAGCAGTCCAGCGGGGAAAGGGCCACAAGAGACCCAGTACTTC.

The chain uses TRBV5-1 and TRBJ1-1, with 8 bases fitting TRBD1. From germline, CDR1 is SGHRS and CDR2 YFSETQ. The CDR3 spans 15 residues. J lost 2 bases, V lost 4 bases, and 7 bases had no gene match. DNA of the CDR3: TGCGCCAGCAGCACCGGGACAGGACAAAACACTGAAGCTTTCTTT. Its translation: CASSTGTGQNTEAFF. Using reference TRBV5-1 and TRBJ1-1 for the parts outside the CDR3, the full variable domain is KAGVTQTPRYLIKTRGQQVTLSCSPISGHRSVSWYQQTPGQGLQFLFEYFSETQRNKGNFPGRFSGRQFSNSRSEMNVSTLELGDSALYLCASSTGTGQNTEAFFGQGTRLTVV.

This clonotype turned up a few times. The CDR3 here is CASSQGHMAEAFF. The CDR3 nucleotides are TGTGCCAGCAGCCAAGGGCACATGGCTGAAGCTTTCTTT. The chain is built from TRBV3-1 and TRBJ1-1; unclear D gene. The V gene lost 1 base and the J gene lost 6 bases, with 9 bases spanning the gap. CDR3 length: 13 residues. Germline V gene data show CDR1 as LGHDT and CDR2 as YNNKEL (reference sequence). Drawing the rest from reference TRBV3-1 and TRBJ1-1, the complete variable domain is DTAVSQTPKYLVTQMGNDKSIKCEQNLGHDTMYWYKQDSKKFLKIMFSYNNKELIINETVPNRFSPKSPDKAHLNLHINSLELGDSAVYFCASSQGHMAEAFFGQGTRLTVV.